The text below deals with one T cell receptor (beta chain). This sample was included in a study of CD8+ T cells in alopecia areata. This CDR3 is 13 amino acids long. The germline V gene has CDR1 MNHNY and CDR2 SVGAGI (reference sequence). The V gene lost 5 bases and the J gene lost 4 bases, with 8 bases spanning the gap. cDNA reverse transcribed from extracted RNA served as the sequencing template. Produced via immunoSEQ multiplex PCR; TCRdb's table is partial and in-frame only. The data contain about 140,000 clones, 50% to 60% of them singletons. Sequences were obtained from CD4+ T cells sorted from blood. The source of this sequence is a human donor in good health. The rearrangement uses TRBV6-6 and TRBJ2-2, with D hard to call. The CDR3 DNA reads as TGTGCCAGCAGTCCCCAGGCCACCGGGGAGCTGTTTTTT. Its protein product is CASSPQATGELFF.